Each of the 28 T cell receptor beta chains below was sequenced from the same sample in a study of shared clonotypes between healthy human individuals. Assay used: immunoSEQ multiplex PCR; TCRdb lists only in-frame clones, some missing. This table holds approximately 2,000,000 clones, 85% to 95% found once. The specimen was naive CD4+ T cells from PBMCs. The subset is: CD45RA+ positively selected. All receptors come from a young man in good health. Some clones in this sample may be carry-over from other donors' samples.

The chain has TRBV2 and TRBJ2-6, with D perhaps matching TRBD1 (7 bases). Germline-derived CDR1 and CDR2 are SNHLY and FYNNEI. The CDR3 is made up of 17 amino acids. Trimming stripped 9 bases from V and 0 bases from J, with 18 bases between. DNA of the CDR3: TGTGCCAGGGGACAGTACGGGGGAACCTCTGGGGCCAACGTCCTGACTTTC. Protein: CARGQYGGTSGANVLTF.

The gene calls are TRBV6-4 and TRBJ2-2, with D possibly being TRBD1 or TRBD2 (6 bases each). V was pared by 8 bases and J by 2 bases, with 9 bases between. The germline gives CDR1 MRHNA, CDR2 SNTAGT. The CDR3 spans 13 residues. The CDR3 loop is CASRGRNTGELFF. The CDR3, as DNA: TGTGCCAGCCGGGGGCGCAACACCGGGGAGCTGTTTTTT.

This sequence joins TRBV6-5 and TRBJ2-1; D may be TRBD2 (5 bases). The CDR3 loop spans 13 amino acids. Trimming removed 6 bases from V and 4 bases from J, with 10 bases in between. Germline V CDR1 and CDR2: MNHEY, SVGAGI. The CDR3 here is CASSSDSYNEQFF. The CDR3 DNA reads TGTGCCAGCAGCTCGGACTCTTACAATGAGCAGTTCTTC.

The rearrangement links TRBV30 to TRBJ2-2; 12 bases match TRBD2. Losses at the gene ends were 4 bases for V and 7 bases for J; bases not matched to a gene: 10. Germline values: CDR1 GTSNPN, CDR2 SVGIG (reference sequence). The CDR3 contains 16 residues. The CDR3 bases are TGTGCCTGGATCCCCAGACTAGCGGGAGTGGGCGGGGAGCTGTTTTTT. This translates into CAWIPRLAGVGGELFF.

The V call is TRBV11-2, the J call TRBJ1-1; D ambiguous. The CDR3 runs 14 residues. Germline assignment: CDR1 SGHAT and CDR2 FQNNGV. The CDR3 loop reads CATWAGVLNTEAFF. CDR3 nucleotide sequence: TGTGCTACATGGGCAGGAGTACTGAACACTGAAGCTTTCTTT.

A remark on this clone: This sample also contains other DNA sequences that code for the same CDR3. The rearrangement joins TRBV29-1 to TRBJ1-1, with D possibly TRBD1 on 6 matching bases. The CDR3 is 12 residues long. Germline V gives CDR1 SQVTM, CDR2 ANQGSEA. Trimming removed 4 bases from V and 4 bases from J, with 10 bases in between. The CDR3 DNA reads TGCAGCGTTGTCGGAGGGGGCACTGAAGCTTTCTTT. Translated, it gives CSVVGGGTEAFF. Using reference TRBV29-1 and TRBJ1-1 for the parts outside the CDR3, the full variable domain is SAVISQKPSRDICQRGTSLTIQCQVDSQVTMMFWYRQQPGQSLTLIATANQGSEATYESGFVIDKFPISRPNLTFSTLTVSNMSPEDSSIYLCSVVGGGTEAFFGQGTRLTVV.

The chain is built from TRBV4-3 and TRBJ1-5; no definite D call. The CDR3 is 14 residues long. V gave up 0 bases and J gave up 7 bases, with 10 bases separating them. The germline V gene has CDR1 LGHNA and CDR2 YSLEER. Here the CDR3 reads CASSQDVRRQPQHF. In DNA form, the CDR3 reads TGCGCCAGCAGCCAAGACGTAAGGCGACAGCCCCAGCATTTT.

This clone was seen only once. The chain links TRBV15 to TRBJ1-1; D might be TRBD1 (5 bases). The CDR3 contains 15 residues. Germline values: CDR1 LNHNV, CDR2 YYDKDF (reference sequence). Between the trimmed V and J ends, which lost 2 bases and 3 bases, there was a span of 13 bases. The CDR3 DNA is TGTGCCACCAGCAGACGGACATTTGCGGACACTGAAGCTTTCTTT. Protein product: CATSRRTFADTEAFF.

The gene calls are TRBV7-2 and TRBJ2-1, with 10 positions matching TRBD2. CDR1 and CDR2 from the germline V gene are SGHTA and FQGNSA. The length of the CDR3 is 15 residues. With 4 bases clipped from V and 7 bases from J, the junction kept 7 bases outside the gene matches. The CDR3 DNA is TGTGCCAGCAGCTCACAAGTGACTAGCGGGAATGAGCAGTTCTTC. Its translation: CASSSQVTSGNEQFF.

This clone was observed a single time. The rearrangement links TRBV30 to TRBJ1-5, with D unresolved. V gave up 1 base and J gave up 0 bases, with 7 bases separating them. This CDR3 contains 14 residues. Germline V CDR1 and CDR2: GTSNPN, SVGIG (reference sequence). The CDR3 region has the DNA TGTGCCTGGAGTGCTAGTCATAGCAATCAGCCCCAGCATTTT. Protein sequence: CAWSASHSNQPQHF.

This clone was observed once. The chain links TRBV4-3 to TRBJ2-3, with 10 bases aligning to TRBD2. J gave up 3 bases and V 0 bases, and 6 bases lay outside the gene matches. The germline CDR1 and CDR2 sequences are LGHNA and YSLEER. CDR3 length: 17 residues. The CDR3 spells CASSQDQGTSATDTQYF. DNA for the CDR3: TGCGCCAGCAGCCAAGATCAGGGGACTAGCGCGACAGATACGCAGTATTTT.

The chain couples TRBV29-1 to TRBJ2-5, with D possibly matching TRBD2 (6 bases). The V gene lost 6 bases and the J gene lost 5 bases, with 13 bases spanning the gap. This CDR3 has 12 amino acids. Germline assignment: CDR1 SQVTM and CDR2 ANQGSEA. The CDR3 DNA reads TGCAGCGTGACTAGTTTTCCCGAGACCCAGTACTTC. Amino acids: CSVTSFPETQYF.

The CDR3 loop is CAWSEGLVGGATDTQYF. The CDR3 nucleotides read TGTGCCTGGAGTGAGGGTCTTGTGGGAGGGGCCACAGATACGCAGTATTTT. The chain carries TRBV30 and TRBJ2-3; TRBD2 aligns across 7 bases. CDR3 length: 17 residues. In germline, CDR1 is GTSNPN, CDR2 SVGIG (reference sequence). V trimming: 1 base; J trimming: 2 bases; junction bases outside the gene matches: 12. The whole variable domain, remainder taken from reference TRBV30 and TRBJ2-3, is SQTIHQWPATLVQPVGSPLSLECTVEGTSNPNLYWYRQAAGRGLQLLFYSVGIGQISSEVPQNLSASRPQDRQFILSSKKLLLSDSGFYLCAWSEGLVGGATDTQYFGPGTRLTVL.

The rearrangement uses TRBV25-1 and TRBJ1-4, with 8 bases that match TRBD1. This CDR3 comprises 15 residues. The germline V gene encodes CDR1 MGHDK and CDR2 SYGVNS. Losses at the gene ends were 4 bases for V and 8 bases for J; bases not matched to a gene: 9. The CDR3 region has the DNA TGTGCCAGCAGTGTAGGACAGGGAGGGGGCGAAAAACTGTTTTTT. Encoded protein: CASSVGQGGGEKLFF.

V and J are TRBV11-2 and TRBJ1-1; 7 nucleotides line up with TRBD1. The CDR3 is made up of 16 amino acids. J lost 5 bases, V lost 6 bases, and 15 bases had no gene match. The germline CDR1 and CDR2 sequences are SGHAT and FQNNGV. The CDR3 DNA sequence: TGTGCCAGCAGTTTTCGAAATTACAGGGGTGAGACTGAAGCTTTCTTT. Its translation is CASSFRNYRGETEAFF.

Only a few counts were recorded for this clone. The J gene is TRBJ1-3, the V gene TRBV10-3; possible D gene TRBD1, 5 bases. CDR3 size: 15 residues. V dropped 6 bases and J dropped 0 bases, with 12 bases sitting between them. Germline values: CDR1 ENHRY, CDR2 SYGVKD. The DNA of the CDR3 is TGTGCCATCAGGGCCGGGACGGGCTCTGGAAACACCATATATTTT. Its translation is CAIRAGTGSGNTIYF.

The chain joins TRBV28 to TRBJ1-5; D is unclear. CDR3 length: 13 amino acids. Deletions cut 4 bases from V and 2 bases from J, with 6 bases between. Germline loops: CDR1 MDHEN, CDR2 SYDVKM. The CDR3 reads CASSWGGNQPQHF. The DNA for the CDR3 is TGTGCCAGCAGTTGGGGAGGCAATCAGCCCCAGCATTTT.

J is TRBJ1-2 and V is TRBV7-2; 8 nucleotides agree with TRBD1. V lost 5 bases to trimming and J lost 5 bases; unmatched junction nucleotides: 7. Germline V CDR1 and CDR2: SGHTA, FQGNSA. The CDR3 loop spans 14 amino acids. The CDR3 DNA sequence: TGTGCCAGCAGCCCTGGACAGGGCAGATATGGCTACACCTTC. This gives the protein CASSPGQGRYGYTF.

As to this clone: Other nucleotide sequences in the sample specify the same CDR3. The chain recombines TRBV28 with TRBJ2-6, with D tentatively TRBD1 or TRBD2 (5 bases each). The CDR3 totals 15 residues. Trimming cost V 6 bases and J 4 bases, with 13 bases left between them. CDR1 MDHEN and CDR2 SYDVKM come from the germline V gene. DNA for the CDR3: TGTGCCAGCAGCGATCAGGGAGCCGGGGCCAACGTCCTGACTTTC. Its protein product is CASSDQGAGANVLTF.

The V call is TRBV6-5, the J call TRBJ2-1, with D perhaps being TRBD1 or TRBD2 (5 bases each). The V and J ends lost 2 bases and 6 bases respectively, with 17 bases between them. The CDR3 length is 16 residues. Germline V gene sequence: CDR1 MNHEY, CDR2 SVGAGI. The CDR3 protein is CASSYQLRGRSNEQFF. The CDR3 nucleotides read TGTGCCAGCAGTTACCAGTTAAGGGGACGGTCCAATGAGCAGTTCTTC.

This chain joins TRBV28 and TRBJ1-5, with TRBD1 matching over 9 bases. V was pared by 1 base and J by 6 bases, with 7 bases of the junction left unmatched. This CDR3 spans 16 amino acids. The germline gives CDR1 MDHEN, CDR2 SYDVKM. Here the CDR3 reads CASSLYPGQGSQPQHF. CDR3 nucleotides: TGTGCCAGCAGTTTATACCCGGGACAGGGAAGTCAGCCCCAGCATTTT.

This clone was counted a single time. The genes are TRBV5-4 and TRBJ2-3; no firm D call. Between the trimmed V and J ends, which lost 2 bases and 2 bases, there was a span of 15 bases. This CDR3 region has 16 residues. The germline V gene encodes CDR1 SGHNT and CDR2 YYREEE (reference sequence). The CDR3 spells CASSLGSVVATDTQYF. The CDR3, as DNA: TGTGCCAGCAGCTTAGGTTCAGTCGTAGCCACAGATACGCAGTATTTT.

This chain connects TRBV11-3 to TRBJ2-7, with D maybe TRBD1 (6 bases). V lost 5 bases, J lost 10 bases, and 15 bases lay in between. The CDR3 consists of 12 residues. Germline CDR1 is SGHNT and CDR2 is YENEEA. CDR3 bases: TGTGCCAGCAGCCCAGGGCAGGGACATCAGTACTTC. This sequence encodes CASSPGQGHQYF. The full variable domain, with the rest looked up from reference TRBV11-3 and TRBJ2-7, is EAGVVQSPRYKIIEKKQPVAFWCNPISGHNTLYWYLQNLGQGPELLIRYENEEAVDDSQLPKDRFSAERLKGVDSTLKIQPAELGDSAVYLCASSPGQGHQYFGPGTRLTVT.

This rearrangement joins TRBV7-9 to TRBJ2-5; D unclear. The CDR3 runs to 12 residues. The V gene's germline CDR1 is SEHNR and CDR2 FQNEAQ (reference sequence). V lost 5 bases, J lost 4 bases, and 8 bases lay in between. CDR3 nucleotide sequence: TGTGCCAGCAGCGCGTCCGGAGAGACCCAGTACTTC. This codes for CASSASGETQYF.

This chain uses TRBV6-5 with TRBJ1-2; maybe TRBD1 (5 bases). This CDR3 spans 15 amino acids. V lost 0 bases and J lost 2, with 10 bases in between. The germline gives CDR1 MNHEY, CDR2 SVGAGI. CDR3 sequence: CASSYSAGLNYGYTF. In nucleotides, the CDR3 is TGTGCCAGCAGTTACTCGGCAGGGTTAAACTATGGCTACACCTTC.

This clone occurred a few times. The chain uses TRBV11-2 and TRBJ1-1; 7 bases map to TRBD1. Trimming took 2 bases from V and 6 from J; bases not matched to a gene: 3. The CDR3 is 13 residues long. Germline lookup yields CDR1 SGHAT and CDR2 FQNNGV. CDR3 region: CASSLSDRAEAFF. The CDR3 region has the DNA TGTGCCAGCAGCTTATCCGACAGGGCTGAAGCTTTCTTT.

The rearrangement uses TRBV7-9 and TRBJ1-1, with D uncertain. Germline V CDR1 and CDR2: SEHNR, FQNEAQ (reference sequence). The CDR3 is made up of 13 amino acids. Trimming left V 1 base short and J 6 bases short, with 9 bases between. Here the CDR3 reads CASSLGQPAEAFF. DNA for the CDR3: TGTGCCAGCAGCTTAGGCCAGCCGGCTGAAGCTTTCTTT.

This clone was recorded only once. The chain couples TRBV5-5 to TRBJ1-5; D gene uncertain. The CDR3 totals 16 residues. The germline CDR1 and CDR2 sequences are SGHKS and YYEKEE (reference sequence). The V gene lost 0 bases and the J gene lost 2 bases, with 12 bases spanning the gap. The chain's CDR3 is CASSLEGRGGNQPQHF. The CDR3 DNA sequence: TGTGCCAGCAGCTTGGAGGGCAGAGGAGGCAATCAGCCCCAGCATTTT.